This TCR beta chain was sequenced during a study of T cell changes during pregnancy in multiple sclerosis (dated by TCRdb to the late 2010s). For the study in its entirety: The study looked at changes in the T cell repertoire across pregnancy in women with multiple sclerosis.

Libraries were built with the immunoSEQ multiplex PCR assay. This immuneACCESS table, as held by TCRdb, lists in-frame sequences with V and J called but not all clones. Of the missing ones, under half trace to an unresolved V gene in checked studies; the others have no known cause. The sample table contains tens of thousands of clones; only one count was recorded for 92% of them. Jointly, the top ten make up around 2% of the sample. From a lookup of the germline V gene, CDR1 and CDR2 are KGHSH and LQKENI. Reading from cysteine to phenylalanine, the CDR3 counts 15 amino acids. Kept here is only the CDR3 DNA, which spans 45 bases and is read in frame from base 1. At the junction V is shortened by 1 base and J by 1 base; bases outside the gene matches: 2. Note on this clone: The antigen it binds to is not known. No base-level quality is on record; no much larger clone is a single base apart.

The chain links TRBV18 with TRBJ2-7; 9 nucleotides in the junction match TRBD1. The sequences come from peripheral blood, collected in the third trimester of pregnancy. This receptor was taken from a female donor in good health, enrolled as a control in a pregnancy study. This receptor carries the CDR3 CASSPLGQGSYEQYF. The nucleotides are TGTGCCAGCTCACCACTGGGACAGGGATCCTACGAGCAGTACTTC.